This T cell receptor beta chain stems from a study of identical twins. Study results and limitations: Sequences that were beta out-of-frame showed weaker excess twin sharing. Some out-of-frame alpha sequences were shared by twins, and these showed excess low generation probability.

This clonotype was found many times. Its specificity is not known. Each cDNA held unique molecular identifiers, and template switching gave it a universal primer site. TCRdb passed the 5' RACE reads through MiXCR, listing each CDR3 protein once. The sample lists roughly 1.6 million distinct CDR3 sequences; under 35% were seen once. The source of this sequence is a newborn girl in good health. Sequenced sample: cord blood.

This CDR3 is CASSKAPGQRINYGYTF. CDR3 in DNA: TGTGCCAGCAGCAAAGCGCCGGGACAACGAATTAACTATGGCTACACCTTC. The genes are TRBV21-1 and TRBJ1-2; the table's D gene call, TRBD1, was not cross checked with the DNA. TRBV21-1 is noted as a pseudogene. This CDR3 has 17 amino acids.